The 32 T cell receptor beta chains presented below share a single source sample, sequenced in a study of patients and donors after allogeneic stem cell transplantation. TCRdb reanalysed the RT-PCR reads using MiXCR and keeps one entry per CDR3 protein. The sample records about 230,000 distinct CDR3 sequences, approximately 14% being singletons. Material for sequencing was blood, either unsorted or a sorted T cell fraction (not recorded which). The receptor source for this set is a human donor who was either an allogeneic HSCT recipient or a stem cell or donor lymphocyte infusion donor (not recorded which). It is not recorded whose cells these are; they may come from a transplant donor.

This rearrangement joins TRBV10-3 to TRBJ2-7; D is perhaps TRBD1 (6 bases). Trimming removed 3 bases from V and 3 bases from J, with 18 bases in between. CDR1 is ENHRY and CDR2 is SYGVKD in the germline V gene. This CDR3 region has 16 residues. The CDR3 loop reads CAISDMGIRGIYEQYF. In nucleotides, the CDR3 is TGTGCCATCAGTGATATGGGGATTAGGGGGATCTACGAGCAGTACTTC.

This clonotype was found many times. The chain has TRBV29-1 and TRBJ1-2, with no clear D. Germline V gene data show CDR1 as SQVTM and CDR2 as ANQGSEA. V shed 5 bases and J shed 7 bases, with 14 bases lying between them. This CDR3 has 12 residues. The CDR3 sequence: CSVQEGVSGYTF. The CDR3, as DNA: TGCAGCGTTCAGGAGGGAGTGAGTGGCTACACCTTC.

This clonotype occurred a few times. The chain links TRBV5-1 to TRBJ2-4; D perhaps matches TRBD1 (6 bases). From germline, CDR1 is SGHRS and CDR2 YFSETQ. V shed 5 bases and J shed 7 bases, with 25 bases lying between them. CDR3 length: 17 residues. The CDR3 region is CASSSSRDTQEGNIQYF. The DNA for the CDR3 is TGCGCCAGCAGTTCGTCCCGGGACACCCAAGAGGGGAACATTCAGTACTTC. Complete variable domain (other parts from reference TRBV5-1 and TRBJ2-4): KAGVTQTPRYLIKTRGQQVTLSCSPISGHRSVSWYQQTPGQGLQFLFEYFSETQRNKGNFPGRFSGRQFSNSRSEMNVSTLELGDSALYLCASSSSRDTQEGNIQYFGAGTRLSVL.

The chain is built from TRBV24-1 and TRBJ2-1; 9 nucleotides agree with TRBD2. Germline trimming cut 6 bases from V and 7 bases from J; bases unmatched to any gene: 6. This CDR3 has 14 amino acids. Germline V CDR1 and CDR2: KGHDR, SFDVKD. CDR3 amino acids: CATSTAGGWNEQFF. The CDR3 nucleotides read TGTGCCACCAGTACCGCGGGAGGGTGGAATGAGCAGTTCTTC.

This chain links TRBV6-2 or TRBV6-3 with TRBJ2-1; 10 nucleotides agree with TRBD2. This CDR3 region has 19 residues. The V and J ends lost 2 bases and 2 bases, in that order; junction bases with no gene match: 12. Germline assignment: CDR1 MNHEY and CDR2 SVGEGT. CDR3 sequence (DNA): TGTGCCAGCAGTTACCGACCGGGACTAGCGAGCGGAACCTACAATGAGCAGTTCTTC. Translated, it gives CASSYRPGLASGTYNEQFF.

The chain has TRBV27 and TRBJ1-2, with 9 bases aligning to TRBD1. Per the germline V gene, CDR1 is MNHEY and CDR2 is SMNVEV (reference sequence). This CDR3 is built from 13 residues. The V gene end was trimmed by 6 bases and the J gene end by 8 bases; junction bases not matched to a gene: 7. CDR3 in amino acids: CASRLQGAGGYTF. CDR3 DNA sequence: TGTGCCAGCAGGTTACAGGGGGCTGGGGGCTACACCTTC.

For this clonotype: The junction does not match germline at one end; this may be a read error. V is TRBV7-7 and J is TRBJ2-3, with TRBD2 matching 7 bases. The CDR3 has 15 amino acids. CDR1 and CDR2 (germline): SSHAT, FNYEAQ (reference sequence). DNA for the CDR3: TGTGCTAGCAGCTTGGTTAGCGGGAGCACAGATACGCAGTATTTT. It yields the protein CASSLVSGSTDTQYF. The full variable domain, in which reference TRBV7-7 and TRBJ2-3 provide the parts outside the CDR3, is GAGVSQSPRYKVTKRGQDVTLRCDPISSHATLYWYQQALGQGPEFLTYFNYEAQPDKSGLPSDRFSAERPEGSISTLTIQRTEQRDSAMYRCASSLVSGSTDTQYFGPGTRLTVL.

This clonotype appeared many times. The CDR3 DNA follows: TGTGCCAGCAGCCATCAGACGGGGGGCACCGGGGAGCTGTTTTTT. It specifies CASSHQTGGTGELFF. The chain employs TRBV11-2 and TRBJ2-2; 7 bases line up with TRBD2. Losses at the gene ends were 5 bases for V and 4 bases for J; bases not matched to a gene: 7. The CDR3 spans 15 residues. The germline V gene has CDR1 SGHAT and CDR2 FQNNGV.

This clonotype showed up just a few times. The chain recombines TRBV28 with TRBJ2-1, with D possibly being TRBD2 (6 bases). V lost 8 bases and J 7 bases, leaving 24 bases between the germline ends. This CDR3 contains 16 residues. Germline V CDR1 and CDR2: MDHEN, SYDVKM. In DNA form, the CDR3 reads TGTGCCAGCCACCCGCCCTTGGGGGGAAAGGGTAATGAGCAGTTCTTC. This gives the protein CASHPPLGGKGNEQFF.

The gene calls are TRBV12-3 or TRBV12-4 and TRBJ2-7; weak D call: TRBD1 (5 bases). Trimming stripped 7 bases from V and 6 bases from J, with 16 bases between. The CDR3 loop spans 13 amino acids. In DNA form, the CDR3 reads TGTGCCAGCAATATCCACTCTAGGGGCGAGCAGTACTTC. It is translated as CASNIHSRGEQYF.

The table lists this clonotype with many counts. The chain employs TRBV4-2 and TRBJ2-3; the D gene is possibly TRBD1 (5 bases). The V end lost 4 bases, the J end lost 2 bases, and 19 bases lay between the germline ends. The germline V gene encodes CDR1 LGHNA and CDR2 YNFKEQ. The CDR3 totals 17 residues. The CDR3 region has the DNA TGTGCCAGCAGCCCCATGGGGCTAGGGGATACCACAGATACGCAGTATTTT. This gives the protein CASSPMGLGDTTDTQYF.

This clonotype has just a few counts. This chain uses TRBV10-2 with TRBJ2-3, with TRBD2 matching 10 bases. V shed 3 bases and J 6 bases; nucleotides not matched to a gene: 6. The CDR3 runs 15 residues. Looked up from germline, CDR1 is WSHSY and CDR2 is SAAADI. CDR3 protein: CASSDGTSVGDTQYF. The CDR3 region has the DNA TGCGCCAGCAGTGATGGGACTAGCGTGGGGGATACGCAGTATTTT.

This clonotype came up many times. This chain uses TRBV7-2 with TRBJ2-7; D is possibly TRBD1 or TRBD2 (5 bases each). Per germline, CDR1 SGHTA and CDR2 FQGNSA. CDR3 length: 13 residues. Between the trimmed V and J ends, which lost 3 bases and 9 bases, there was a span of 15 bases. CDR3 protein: CASSLREGRVQYF. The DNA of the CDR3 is TGTGCCAGCAGCTTGAGAGAGGGGCGAGTGCAGTACTTC.

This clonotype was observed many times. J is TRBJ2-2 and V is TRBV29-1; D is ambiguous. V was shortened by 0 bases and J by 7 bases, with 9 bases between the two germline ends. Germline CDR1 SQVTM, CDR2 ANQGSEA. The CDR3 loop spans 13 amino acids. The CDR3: CSVEDRLFGELFF. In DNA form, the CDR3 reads TGCAGCGTTGAAGATCGACTGTTCGGGGAGCTGTTTTTT.

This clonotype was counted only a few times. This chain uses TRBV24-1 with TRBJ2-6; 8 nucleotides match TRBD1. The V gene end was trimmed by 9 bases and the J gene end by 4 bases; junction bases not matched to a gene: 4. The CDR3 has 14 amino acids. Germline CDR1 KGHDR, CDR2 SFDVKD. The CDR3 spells CATQGAVGANVLTF. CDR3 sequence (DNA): TGTGCCACCCAGGGGGCGGTAGGGGCCAACGTCCTGACTTTC.

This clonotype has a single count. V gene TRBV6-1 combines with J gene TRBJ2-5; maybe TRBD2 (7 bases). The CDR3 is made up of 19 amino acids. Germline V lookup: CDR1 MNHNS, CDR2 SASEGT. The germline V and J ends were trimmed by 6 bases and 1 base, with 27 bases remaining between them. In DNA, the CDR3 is TGTGCCAGCAGACGCGCCCTTGGGGGGGCGGTAGGAGGCCAAGAGACCCAGTACTTC. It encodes CASRRALGGAVGGQETQYF.

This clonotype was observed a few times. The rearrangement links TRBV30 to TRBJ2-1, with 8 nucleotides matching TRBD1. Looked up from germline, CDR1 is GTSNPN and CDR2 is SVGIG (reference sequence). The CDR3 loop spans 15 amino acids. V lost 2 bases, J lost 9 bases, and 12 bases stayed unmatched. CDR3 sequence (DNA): TGTGCCTGGAGTTCTACGACAGGGGTTTTGGTTGAGCAGTTCTTC. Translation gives CAWSSTTGVLVEQFF.

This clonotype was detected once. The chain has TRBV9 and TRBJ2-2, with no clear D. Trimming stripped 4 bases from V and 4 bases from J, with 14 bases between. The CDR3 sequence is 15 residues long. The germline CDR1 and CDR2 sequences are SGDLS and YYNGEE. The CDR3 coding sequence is TGTGCCAGCAGCTCCCGCCAATTGGCCACCGGGGAGCTGTTTTTT. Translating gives CASSSRQLATGELFF.

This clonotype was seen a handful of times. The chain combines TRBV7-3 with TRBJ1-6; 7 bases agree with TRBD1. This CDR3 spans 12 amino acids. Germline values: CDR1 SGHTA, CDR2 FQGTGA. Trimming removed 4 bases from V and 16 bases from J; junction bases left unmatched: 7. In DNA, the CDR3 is TGTGCCAGCAGCTCGATGAAGGGGGCTCTCCACTTT. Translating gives CASSSMKGALHF. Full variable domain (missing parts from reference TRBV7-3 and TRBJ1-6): GAGVSQTPSNKVTEKGKYVELRCDPISGHTALYWYRQSLGQGPEFLIYFQGTGAADDSGLPNDRFFAVRPEGSVSTLKIQRTERGDSAVYLCASSSMKGALHFGNGTRLTVT.

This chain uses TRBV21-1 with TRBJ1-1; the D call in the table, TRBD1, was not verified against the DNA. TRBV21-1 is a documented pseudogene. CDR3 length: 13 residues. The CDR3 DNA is TGTGCCAGCAGGGGGACGCAGAACACTGAAGCTTTCTTT. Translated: CASRGTQNTEAFF.

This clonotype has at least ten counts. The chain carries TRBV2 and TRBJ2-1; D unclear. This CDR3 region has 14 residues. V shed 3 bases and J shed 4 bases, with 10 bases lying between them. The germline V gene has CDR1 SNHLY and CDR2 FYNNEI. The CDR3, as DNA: TGTGCCAGCAGTGAGTACCAGCCGTACAATGAGCAGTTCTTC. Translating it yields CASSEYQPYNEQFF.

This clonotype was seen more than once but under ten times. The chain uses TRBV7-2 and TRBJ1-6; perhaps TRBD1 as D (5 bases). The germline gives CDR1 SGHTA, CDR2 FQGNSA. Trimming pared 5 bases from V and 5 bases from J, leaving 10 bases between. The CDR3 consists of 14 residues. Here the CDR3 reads CASSPATDNSPLHF. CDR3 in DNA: TGTGCCAGCAGCCCCGCGACAGATAATTCACCCCTCCACTTT. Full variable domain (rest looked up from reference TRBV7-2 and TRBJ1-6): GAGVSQSPSNKVTEKGKDVELRCDPISGHTALYWYRQSLGQGLEFLIYFQGNSAPDKSGLPSDRFSAERTGGSVSTLTIQRTQQEDSAVYLCASSPATDNSPLHFGNGTRLTVT.

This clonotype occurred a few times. The CDR3 DNA reads TGTGCCAGCAGCTTAGTGTGGGGGACAGGGACTGAAGCTTTCTTT. Translation: CASSLVWGTGTEAFF. V usage is TRBV7-2 and J usage is TRBJ1-1, with 9 bases aligning to TRBD1. V was pared by 1 base and J by 5 bases, with 5 bases of the junction left unmatched. This CDR3 is 15 amino acids long. Germline V gives CDR1 SGHTA, CDR2 FQGNSA.

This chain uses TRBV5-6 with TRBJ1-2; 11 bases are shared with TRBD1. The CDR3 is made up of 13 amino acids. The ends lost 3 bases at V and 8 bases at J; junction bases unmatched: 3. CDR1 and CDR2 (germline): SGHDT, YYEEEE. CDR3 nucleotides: TGTGCCAGCAGCTGGACAGGGGGCGACGGCTACACCTTC. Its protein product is CASSWTGGDGYTF.

The CDR3 DNA sequence: TGTGCCTTAGGACAGGGAACAGATACGCAGTATTTT. Protein sequence: CALGQGTDTQYF. V and J are TRBV10-3 and TRBJ2-3, with 8 bases aligning to TRBD1. The CDR3 is made up of 12 amino acids. Per the germline V gene, CDR1 is ENHRY and CDR2 is SYGVKD. With 11 bases clipped from V and 3 bases from J, the junction kept 4 bases outside the gene matches.

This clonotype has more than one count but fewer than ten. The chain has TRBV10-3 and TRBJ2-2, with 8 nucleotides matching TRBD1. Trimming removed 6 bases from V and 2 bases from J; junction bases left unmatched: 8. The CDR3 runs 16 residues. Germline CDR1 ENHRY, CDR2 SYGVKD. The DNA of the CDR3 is TGTGCCATCAGAGACGGACAGGGCGCTAACACCGGGGAGCTGTTTTTT. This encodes CAIRDGQGANTGELFF.

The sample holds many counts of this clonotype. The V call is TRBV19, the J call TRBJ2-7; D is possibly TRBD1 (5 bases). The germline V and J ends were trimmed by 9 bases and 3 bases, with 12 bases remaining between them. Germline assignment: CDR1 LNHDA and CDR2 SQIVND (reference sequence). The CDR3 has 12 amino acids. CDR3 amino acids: CARTARGYEQYF. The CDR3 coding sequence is TGTGCCAGAACCGCTAGGGGCTACGAGCAGTACTTC.

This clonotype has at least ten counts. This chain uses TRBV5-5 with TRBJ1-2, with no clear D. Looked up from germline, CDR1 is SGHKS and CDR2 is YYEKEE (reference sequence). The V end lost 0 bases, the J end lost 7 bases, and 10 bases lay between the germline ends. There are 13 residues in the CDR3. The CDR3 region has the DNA TGTGCCAGCAGCTTGGAGGCAAGGGCTGGCTACACCTTC. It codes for CASSLEARAGYTF.

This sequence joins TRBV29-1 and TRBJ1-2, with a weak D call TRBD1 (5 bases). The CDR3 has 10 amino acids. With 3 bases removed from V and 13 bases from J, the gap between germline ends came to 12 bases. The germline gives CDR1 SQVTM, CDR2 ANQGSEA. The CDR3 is CSVDRAGGTF. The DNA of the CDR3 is TGCAGCGTTGACAGGGCGGGGGGCACCTTC.

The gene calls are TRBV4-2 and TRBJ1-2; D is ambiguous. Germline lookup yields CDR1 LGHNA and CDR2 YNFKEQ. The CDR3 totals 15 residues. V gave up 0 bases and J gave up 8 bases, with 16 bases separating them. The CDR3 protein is CASSQDGDPSAGYTF. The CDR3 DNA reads TGTGCCAGCAGCCAAGATGGGGATCCCTCCGCCGGCTACACCTTC.

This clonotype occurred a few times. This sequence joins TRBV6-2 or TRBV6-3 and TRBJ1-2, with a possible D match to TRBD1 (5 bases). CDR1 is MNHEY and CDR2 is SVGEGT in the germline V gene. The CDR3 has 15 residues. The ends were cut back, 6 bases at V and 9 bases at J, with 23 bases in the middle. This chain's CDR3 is CASRGRATAAISYTF. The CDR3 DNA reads TGTGCCAGCAGGGGAAGGGCGACAGCAGCTATAAGCTACACCTTC.

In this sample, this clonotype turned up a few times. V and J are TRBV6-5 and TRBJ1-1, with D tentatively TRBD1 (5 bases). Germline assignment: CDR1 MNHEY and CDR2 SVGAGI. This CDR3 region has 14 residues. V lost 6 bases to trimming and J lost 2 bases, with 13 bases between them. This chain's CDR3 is CASSLQGSNTEAFF. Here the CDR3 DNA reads TGTGCCAGCAGCTTGCAGGGATCCAACACTGAAGCTTTCTTT.